This T cell receptor beta chain was observed in a study of blood T cells in healthy people across ages. Findings and limits, study-wide: There were more naive CD4+ cells and higher diversity in long-lived donors than in aged donors.

Germline CDR1 reads SNHLY; CDR2 reads FYNNEI. This CDR3 spans 15 amino acids. V was shortened by 6 bases and J by 6 bases, with 15 bases between the two germline ends. A remark on this clonotype: The antigen remains undetermined.

Together with a sample-barcoded 5' primer, a J-beta primer mix was included in a second PCR lasting roughly 6 to 12 cycles. A single record per CDR3 protein comes from TCRdb applying MiXCR to the 5' RACE reads. The repertoire holds some 1.1 million distinct CDR3 sequences, roughly two fifths seen once, with over 10% in the top ten. Sample: blood. The TCR sequence derives from a man younger than 35 in good health. The gene calls are TRBV2 and TRBJ1-6, with no clear D. DNA of the CDR3: TGTGCCAGCAGCGGCACTGGTTCAGCTAATTCACCCCTCCACTTT. It is translated as CASSGTGSANSPLHF.